One sample yielded the 13 T cell receptor beta chains listed below, sequenced in a study of cytomegalovirus exposure and HLA in healthy donors. Repertoires were generated with immunoSEQ multiplex PCR, while TCRdb's copy carries only in-frame clones and drops some. The sample contains 120,000 to 150,000 clones, about nine tenths of which appear only once. The sequenced sample was PBMCs. The source is a man aged 18-30 years in good health and CMV-seropositive.

The CDR3 protein is CASSDATAYGYTF. The CDR3 nucleotides are TGTGCCAGCAGTGATGCGACAGCCTATGGCTACACCTTC. This chain joins TRBV6-1 and TRBJ1-2; D is perhaps TRBD1 (5 bases). There are 13 residues in the CDR3. In germline, CDR1 is MNHNS, CDR2 SASEGT. Trimming cost V 3 bases and J 4 bases, with 9 bases left between them.

The CDR3 loop is CASTPTENTEAFF. The CDR3 DNA is TGTGCCAGCACTCCGACAGAGAACACTGAAGCTTTCTTT. The genes are TRBV6-1 and TRBJ1-1; a possible D gene is TRBD1 (5 bases). Germline lookup yields CDR1 MNHNS and CDR2 SASEGT. The CDR3 is 13 amino acids. V lost 7 bases, J lost 1 base, and 10 bases lay in between.

The V gene is TRBV19, the J gene TRBJ1-2, with D unresolved. Between the trimmed V and J ends, which lost 3 bases and 2 bases, there was a span of 7 bases. The germline gives CDR1 LNHDA, CDR2 SQIVND (reference sequence). This CDR3 spans 13 amino acids. The CDR3 DNA reads TGTGCCAGTAGTATTTCCGGGAACTATGGCTACACCTTC. It codes for CASSISGNYGYTF.

Points on this clone: Other DNA variants within this sample encode the same CDR3. Here the CDR3 DNA reads TGTGCCAGCAGCTTATCCGGTTATGGCTACACCTTC. Its translation is CASSLSGYGYTF. The chain couples TRBV11-2 to TRBJ1-2; D gene unclear. The germline V gene has CDR1 SGHAT and CDR2 FQNNGV. The CDR3 consists of 12 residues. The V end lost 2 bases, the J end lost 5 bases, and 6 bases lay between the germline ends.

This clone was detected only a few times. The J gene is TRBJ2-7, the V gene TRBV14; 13 bases are a match to TRBD2. The CDR3 is 19 residues long. With 5 bases clipped from V and 3 bases from J, the junction kept 16 bases outside the gene matches. CDR1 is SGHDN and CDR2 is FVKESK in the germline V gene. CDR3 nucleotide sequence: TGTGCCAGCAGCAACAGACCGGGACTAGCGGGATTACTGGGCTACGAGCAGTACTTC. Amino acids: CASSNRPGLAGLLGYEQYF.

The chain recombines TRBV7-9 with TRBJ2-6, with D perhaps matching TRBD1 (6 bases). Trimming removed 6 bases from V and 12 bases from J, with 18 bases in between. This CDR3 has 14 amino acids. Germline V gene sequence: CDR1 SEHNR, CDR2 FQNEAQ (reference sequence). The CDR3 sequence is CASRDYYRDGVLTF. CDR3 DNA sequence: TGTGCCAGCAGAGACTACTACAGGGACGGCGTCCTGACTTTC.

This clone was seen a single time. The J gene is TRBJ1-4, the V gene TRBV4-1; D not certain. Germline V CDR1 and CDR2: MGHRA, YSYEKL. The CDR3 spans 15 residues. Trimming took off 0 bases at V and 5 bases at J, with 10 bases between the two ends. The DNA for the CDR3 is TGCGCCAGCAGCCAAGATGGGAGATCCAATGAAAAACTGTTTTTT. Protein product: CASSQDGRSNEKLFF.

This clone was observed a single time. The CDR3 loop reads CASSQRQGRPYEQYF. The CDR3 DNA reads as TGTGCCAGCAGCCAGAGACAGGGAAGACCCTACGAGCAGTACTTC. The chain is built from TRBV13 and TRBJ2-7; 7 nucleotides agree with TRBD1. Germline CDR1 is PRHDT and CDR2 is FYEKMQ (reference sequence). There are 15 residues in the CDR3. The trim removed 5 bases at V and 2 bases at J, leaving 9 bases unmatched. Looking up the rest from reference TRBV13 and TRBJ2-7 gives the full variable domain: AAGVIQSPRHLIKEKRETATLKCYPIPRHDTVYWYQQGPGQDPQFLISFYEKMQSDKGSIPDRFSAQQFSDYHSELNMSSLELGDSALYFCASSQRQGRPYEQYFGPGTRLTVT.

Comment on this clone: At one end, the junction sequence differs from germline, possibly due to a read error. The chain has TRBV7-7 and TRBJ2-3, with a weak D call TRBD2 (6 bases). CDR1 and CDR2 from the germline V gene are SSHAT and FNYEAQ (reference sequence). This CDR3 has 15 residues. The CDR3: CASSLGTGETDTQYF. CDR3 nucleotide sequence: TGTGCTAGCAGCCTCGGGACGGGGGAGACAGATACGCAGTATTTT.

The chain employs TRBV4-1 and TRBJ1-1, with TRBD1 matching over 7 bases. This CDR3 contains 15 residues. The germline CDR1 and CDR2 sequences are MGHRA and YSYEKL. The trim removed 4 bases at V and 1 base at J, leaving 6 bases unmatched. Here the CDR3 DNA reads TGCGCCAGCAGCCTAGCGGGACAGACGAACACTGAAGCTTTCTTT. Protein product: CASSLAGQTNTEAFF.

This sequence joins TRBV18 and TRBJ1-5, with 9 nucleotides matching TRBD1. Trimming removed 0 bases from V and 4 bases from J; junction bases left unmatched: 7. The CDR3 extends over 17 amino acids. CDR1 is KGHSH, CDR2 LQKENI, per germline. The CDR3 protein is CASSPPQSGTGNQPQHF. The CDR3 nucleotides read TGTGCCAGCTCACCACCCCAGTCCGGGACAGGGAATCAGCCCCAGCATTTT.

The V gene is TRBV11-3, the J gene TRBJ2-3, with 9 bases matching TRBD1. The CDR3 runs 13 residues. CDR1 and CDR2 from the germline V gene are SGHNT and YENEEA. The V gene end was trimmed by 3 bases and the J gene end by 7 bases; junction bases not matched to a gene: 2. CDR3 loop: CASSLGQGYTQYF. DNA of the CDR3: TGTGCCAGCAGCTTGGGACAGGGCTATACGCAGTATTTT. The whole variable domain, filled in from reference TRBV11-3 and TRBJ2-3, reads EAGVVQSPRYKIIEKKQPVAFWCNPISGHNTLYWYLQNLGQGPELLIRYENEEAVDDSQLPKDRFSAERLKGVDSTLKIQPAELGDSAVYLCASSLGQGYTQYFGPGTRLTVL.

The chain has TRBV5-4 and TRBJ1-1, with 10 bases that match TRBD1. This CDR3 is built from 16 residues. V gave up 0 bases and J gave up 8 bases; unmatched junction bases: 10. Germline CDR1 SGHNT, CDR2 YYREEE (reference sequence). The CDR3 DNA reads as TGTGCCAGCAGCTTGGGGGGGACAGGGGCGCGGGACGAAGCTTTCTTT. Its translation is CASSLGGTGARDEAFF.